A single sample is the source of the 29 T cell receptor beta chains below, sequenced in a study of shared clonotypes between healthy human individuals. Positively selected for CCR7, the CD45RO-negative cells used as naive CD8 cells excluded terminally differentiated effector memory CD45RA+ cells. This table comes from immunoSEQ multiplex PCR, and its TCRdb copy is limited to in-frame clones, with some not included. The repertoire holds about 2.2 million clones, with roughly 91% as singletons. Input material: naive CD8+ T cells from PBMCs. The receptors come from a man younger than 35 in good health. Some clones in this sample may be carry-over from other donors' samples.

The rearrangement uses TRBV11-2 and TRBJ2-7; 9 bases line up with TRBD2. Losses at the gene ends were 8 bases for V and 6 bases for J; bases not matched to a gene: 14. CDR3 length: 15 amino acids. Germline V gene data show CDR1 as SGHAT and CDR2 as FQNNGV. The CDR3 sequence is CASRGSGSGRSEQYF. The CDR3 DNA follows: TGTGCCAGCCGGGGGTCTGGTAGCGGGAGAAGCGAGCAGTACTTC.

The chain has TRBV6-6 and TRBJ2-5; 11 bases align to TRBD2. The CDR3 has 14 amino acids. V shed 6 bases and J 5 bases; nucleotides not matched to a gene: 5. Germline CDR1 and CDR2: MNHNY and SVGAGI (reference sequence). The CDR3 is CASRLAGDGETQYF. The CDR3 DNA reads TGTGCCAGCAGACTAGCGGGAGATGGTGAGACCCAGTACTTC.

In regard to this clone: Other DNA sequences in this specimen translate into the identical CDR3. The chain joins TRBV30 to TRBJ2-1, with D possibly matching TRBD2 (7 bases). V gave up 0 bases and J gave up 7 bases, with 16 bases separating them. This CDR3 region has 15 residues. Germline V gene sequence: CDR1 GTSNPN, CDR2 SVGIG (reference sequence). The CDR3: CAWSVRGGSLNEQFF. CDR3 DNA: TGTGCCTGGAGTGTAAGGGGGGGCTCTTTGAATGAGCAGTTCTTC.

The chain uses TRBV28 and TRBJ1-5; D is perhaps TRBD1 (5 bases). The CDR3 totals 14 residues. CDR1 is MDHEN, CDR2 SYDVKM, per germline. Between the trimmed V and J ends, which lost 6 bases and 0 bases, there was a span of 9 bases. CDR3 protein: CASSDRNSNQPQHF. CDR3 in DNA: TGTGCCAGCAGCGACAGAAATAGCAATCAGCCCCAGCATTTT. Together with reference TRBV28 and TRBJ1-5, the CDR3 gives the full variable domain: DVKVTQSSRYLVKRTGEKVFLECVQDMDHENMFWYRQDPGLGLRLIYFSYDVKMKEKGDIPEGYSVSREKKERFSLILESASTNQTSMYLCASSDRNSNQPQHFGDGTRLSIL.

The J gene is TRBJ2-3, the V gene TRBV11-2; 11 bases are a match to TRBD1. Germline trimming cut 5 bases from V and 6 bases from J; bases unmatched to any gene: 4. The germline gives CDR1 SGHAT, CDR2 FQNNGV. The CDR3 covers 14 residues. DNA for the CDR3: TGTGCCAGCAGCCCTCGGACAGGGGGCGATACGCAGTATTTT. Translated: CASSPRTGGDTQYF. The variable domain in full, with the rest retrieved from reference TRBV11-2 and TRBJ2-3, is EAGVAQSPRYKIIEKRQSVAFWCNPISGHATLYWYQQILGQGPKLLIQFQNNGVVDDSQLPKDRFSAERLKGVDSTLKIQPAKLEDSAVYLCASSPRTGGDTQYFGPGTRLTVL.

The chain has TRBV27 and TRBJ2-7; D possibly corresponds to TRBD1 (6 bases). Germline V gene data show CDR1 as MNHEY and CDR2 as SMNVEV (reference sequence). V was pared by 6 bases and J by 4 bases, with 22 bases between. The CDR3 spans 16 residues. The CDR3 is CASSPGVGDITYEQYF. In nucleotides, the CDR3 is TGTGCCAGCAGCCCCGGGGTTGGGGACATAACTTACGAGCAGTACTTC.

The CDR3 here is CASSPGATGNTIYF. As DNA, the CDR3 is TGTGCCAGTAGCCCCGGGGCTACTGGAAACACCATATATTTT. The V and J genes are TRBV19 and TRBJ1-3; D possibly corresponds to TRBD1 (5 bases). Looked up from germline, CDR1 is LNHDA and CDR2 is SQIVND (reference sequence). The CDR3 runs to 14 residues. Trimming pared 6 bases from V and 2 bases from J, leaving 11 bases between.

The J gene is TRBJ1-1, the V gene TRBV21-1; TRBD1, the table's D call, lacks a check against the DNA. TRBV21-1 is marked as a pseudogene. CDR3 length equals 17 residues. The CDR3 region is CASSMTGGKGTSEGAFF. The CDR3 DNA reads as TGTGCCAGCAGCATGACAGGGGGCAAGGGAACGAGTGAGGGGGCTTTCTTT.

The V call is TRBV5-1, the J call TRBJ2-2, with 7 bases lining up with TRBD2. CDR3 size: 15 residues. CDR1 is SGHRS and CDR2 is YFSETQ in the germline V gene. V shed 3 bases, J shed 0 bases, and the junction held 2 bases outside the gene matches. The DNA for the CDR3 is TGCGCCAGCAGCTCCGGGACTACGAACACCGGGGAGCTGTTTTTT. Its protein is CASSSGTTNTGELFF.

This clone was observed a single time. J is TRBJ1-5 and V is TRBV6-6; D is possibly TRBD1 (5 bases). V was cut by 10 bases and J by 7 bases, with 14 bases left in between. CDR3 length equals 12 residues. Germline loops: CDR1 MNHNY, CDR2 SVGAGI (reference sequence). The CDR3: CAIAEGWQPQHF. The CDR3 nucleotides are TGTGCCATAGCGGAGGGGTGGCAGCCCCAGCATTTT.

This chain joins TRBV5-6 and TRBJ2-5; D gene unclear. V dropped 2 bases and J dropped 4 bases, with 9 bases sitting between them. The CDR3 is made up of 13 amino acids. Germline CDR1 reads SGHDT; CDR2 reads YYEEEE. CDR3 in DNA: TGTGCCAGCAGCTTAGGAAATCCAGAGACCCAGTACTTC. Translation gives CASSLGNPETQYF.

V is TRBV6-4 and J is TRBJ1-1; D is uncertain. V gave up 8 bases and J gave up 4 bases, with 17 bases separating them. The CDR3 is made up of 14 amino acids. Germline V gene lookup returns CDR1 MRHNA and CDR2 SNTAGT. The CDR3 region has the DNA TGTGCCAGCGGCTTCGGAAGAGGTGCCACTGAAGCTTTCTTT. This codes for CASGFGRGATEAFF.

The J gene is TRBJ1-2, the V gene TRBV4-2; weak D call: TRBD1 (5 bases). Looked up from germline, CDR1 is LGHNA and CDR2 is YNFKEQ. V was trimmed by 0 bases and J by 3 bases, leaving 17 bases between them. The CDR3 loop spans 17 amino acids. The CDR3 sequence: CASSQEAPWGGDYGYTF. In DNA form, the CDR3 reads TGTGCCAGCAGCCAAGAGGCACCCTGGGGAGGGGACTATGGCTACACCTTC.

CDR3 bases: TGTGCCTGGGGAGTGACCGGGGGGTCCGAGCAGTACTTC. This gives the protein CAWGVTGGSEQYF. V gene TRBV30 combines with J gene TRBJ2-5, with 7 positions matching TRBD2. The J call may be in error: the DNA end matches TRBJ2-7 better. CDR1 and CDR2 from the germline V gene are GTSNPN and SVGIG (reference sequence). This CDR3 is built from 13 residues.

The rearrangement uses TRBV9 and TRBJ1-1; 7 nucleotides match TRBD1. The CDR3 totals 13 residues. The trim removed 3 bases at V and 11 bases at J, leaving 10 bases unmatched. Germline V gene sequence: CDR1 SGDLS, CDR2 YYNGEE. The CDR3 loop is CASSAGGGWGAFF. CDR3 bases: TGTGCCAGCAGCGCAGGGGGAGGATGGGGTGCTTTCTTT.

V usage is TRBV27 and J usage is TRBJ2-1; D not resolved. Germline V gives CDR1 MNHEY, CDR2 SMNVEV (reference sequence). Trimming left V 6 bases short and J 0 bases short, with 9 bases between. The CDR3 loop spans 14 amino acids. CDR3: CASRERNSYNEQFF. CDR3 DNA sequence: TGTGCCAGCAGAGAGAGGAACTCCTACAATGAGCAGTTCTTC.

The chain has TRBV9 and TRBJ2-1; TRBD2 might be the D (9 bases). V was shortened by 3 bases and J by 3 bases, with 25 bases between the two germline ends. The CDR3 runs 19 residues. Germline V gene lookup returns CDR1 SGDLS and CDR2 YYNGEE. DNA for the CDR3: TGTGCCAGCAGCGACCAGGGGGCTAGCGGGACGGCATTCTACAATGAGCAGTTCTTC. Translated: CASSDQGASGTAFYNEQFF.

The chain couples TRBV2 to TRBJ2-7; D unclear. The V gene lost 6 bases and the J gene lost 2 bases, with 11 bases spanning the gap. CDR3 length: 13 residues. CDR1 and CDR2 (germline): SNHLY, FYNNEI. The DNA for the CDR3 is TGTGCCAGCAGAATGGTCAGAACCTACGAGCAGTACTTC. This translates into CASRMVRTYEQYF.

The chain carries TRBV27 and TRBJ2-2, with D perhaps matching TRBD2 (5 bases). The length of the CDR3 is 13 residues. The V gene's germline CDR1 is MNHEY and CDR2 SMNVEV (reference sequence). V was shortened by 6 bases and J by 6 bases, with 11 bases between the two germline ends. The CDR3 nucleotides read TGTGCCAGCAGATTCAGCGGACCCGGGGAGCTGTTTTTT. This encodes CASRFSGPGELFF.

CDR3 bases: TGTGCCAGCAGTACCGGGACCCTGGATGGCTACACCTTC. As protein: CASSTGTLDGYTF. The rearrangement links TRBV6-5 to TRBJ1-2; the D gene is possibly TRBD1 (5 bases). Germline V gene lookup returns CDR1 MNHEY and CDR2 SVGAGI. The ends were cut back, 5 bases at V and 6 bases at J, with 13 bases in the middle. The length of the CDR3 is 13 residues.

V gene TRBV10-2 combines with J gene TRBJ1-2; 10 bases are a match to TRBD1. The germline CDR1 and CDR2 sequences are WSHSY and SAAADI. The trim removed 9 bases at V and 0 bases at J, leaving 13 bases unmatched. The CDR3 consists of 17 residues. The CDR3 DNA reads as TGCGCCAGTTTGGGAGATAGGACAGGGGGAACTAACTATGGCTACACCTTC. It encodes CASLGDRTGGTNYGYTF.

This sequence joins TRBV6-1 and TRBJ2-3; D uncertain. The V and J ends lost 1 base and 6 bases respectively, with 11 bases between them. Germline loops: CDR1 MNHNS, CDR2 SASEGT. This CDR3 has 14 amino acids. The CDR3 sequence: CASSEESSSDTQYF. For the CDR3, the DNA is TGTGCCAGCAGTGAAGAGAGTAGTAGTGATACGCAGTATTTT.

The chain uses TRBV29-1 and TRBJ2-2; a possible D gene is TRBD1 (6 bases). With 6 bases removed from V and 0 bases from J, the gap between germline ends came to 14 bases. This CDR3 has 15 residues. CDR1 SQVTM and CDR2 ANQGSEA come from the germline V gene. The CDR3 region has the DNA TGCAGCGTCGCCTACAGGGCGCCGAACACCGGGGAGCTGTTTTTT. The encoded protein is CSVAYRAPNTGELFF.

V gene TRBV9 combines with J gene TRBJ2-7, with TRBD2 identical over 8 bases. CDR3 size: 15 residues. The V gene end was trimmed by 0 bases and the J gene end by 1 base; junction bases not matched to a gene: 3. Germline-derived CDR1 and CDR2 are SGDLS and YYNGEE. This CDR3 is CASSVAVAGSYEQYF. CDR3 nucleotides: TGTGCCAGCAGCGTAGCTGTAGCGGGGTCCTACGAGCAGTACTTC.

CDR3 sequence reads: CASRWTGDYGYTF. CDR3 nucleotide sequence: TGTGCCAGCAGATGGACAGGGGACTATGGCTACACCTTC. The rearrangement joins TRBV6-5 to TRBJ1-2, with 9 bases matching TRBD1. The V segment lost 6 bases and the J segment 3 bases; nucleotides outside the gene matches: 2. The CDR3 covers 13 residues. Per the germline V gene, CDR1 is MNHEY and CDR2 is SVGAGI.

The chain joins TRBV9 to TRBJ2-1; 10 positions agree with TRBD2. This CDR3 contains 16 residues. The J segment lost 4 bases and the V segment lost 5 bases, leaving 9 bases of the junction unmatched. Germline CDR1 is SGDLS and CDR2 is YYNGEE. The CDR3 is CASRGLGLAAYNEQFF. CDR3 nucleotides: TGTGCCAGCAGGGGCTTAGGACTAGCGGCATACAATGAGCAGTTCTTC.

In the case of this clone: Other DNA sequences of this sample code for an identical CDR3. The rearrangement uses TRBV19 and TRBJ2-7; 7 positions agree with TRBD2. The CDR3 contains 14 residues. The V segment lost 6 bases and the J segment 1 base; nucleotides outside the gene matches: 6. Germline CDR1 and CDR2: LNHDA and SQIVND (reference sequence). As DNA, the CDR3 is TGTGCCAGTAGCTCTCGGCGGGAGTCCTACGAGCAGTACTTC. Protein: CASSSRRESYEQYF.

The V and J genes are TRBV7-8 and TRBJ1-1; D is undetermined. The CDR3 contains 14 residues. Per germline, CDR1 SGHVS and CDR2 FQNEAQ. V was clipped by 7 bases and J by 4 bases, with 16 bases between them. DNA for the CDR3: TGTGCCAGCACCCTCCTGGCCGGCGGCACTGAAGCTTTCTTT. The encoded protein is CASTLLAGGTEAFF.

A note on this clone: Other DNA sequences in this sample translate to the same CDR3. The chain carries TRBV10-3 and TRBJ1-2, with 12 nucleotides matching TRBD1. J gave up 6 bases and V 8 bases, and 4 bases lay outside the gene matches. The germline V gene encodes CDR1 ENHRY and CDR2 SYGVKD. CDR3 size: 13 residues. The chain's CDR3 is CAIPGQGAHGYTF. The CDR3 coding sequence is TGTGCCATCCCGGGACAGGGGGCCCATGGCTACACCTTC.